The 31 T cell receptor beta chains listed next were all sequenced from one sample in a study of neurological immune-mediated disorders. As to time point: longitudinal time-point 2. TCRdb re-called the 5' RACE reads with MiXCR, one entry per CDR3 protein. The sample includes roughly 49,000 distinct CDR3 sequences, roughly 13% of them seen just once. Sample: PBMCs. These receptors were collected from a male donor with HTLV-1-associated myelopathy (HAM/TSP).

This clonotype occurred many times. The rearrangement joins TRBV6-5 to TRBJ1-1, with 7 bases that match TRBD1. Germline values: CDR1 MNHEY, CDR2 SVGAGI. CDR3 length equals 14 residues. Unmatched junction bases numbered 7, after V lost 5 bases and J lost 4 bases. This chain's CDR3 is CASSRDREVTEAFF. In DNA form, the CDR3 reads TGTGCCAGCAGTCGCGACAGGGAGGTCACTGAAGCTTTCTTT.

This clonotype was recorded many times. The V call is TRBV12-3 or TRBV12-4, the J call TRBJ2-5; 8 nucleotides agree with TRBD1. The V segment lost 5 bases and the J segment 3 bases; nucleotides outside the gene matches: 5. This CDR3 is built from 14 residues. CDR3 sequence: CASSPTGEEETQYF. In DNA, the CDR3 is TGTGCCAGCAGTCCGACAGGGGAAGAAGAGACCCAGTACTTC.

This clonotype was detected ten times or more. The V call is TRBV20-1, the J call TRBJ2-7; TRBD1 matches 7 bases. V lost 8 bases to trimming and J lost 2 bases; unmatched junction nucleotides: 6. The CDR3 extends over 12 amino acids. Germline V gene lookup returns CDR1 DFQATT and CDR2 SNEGSKA (reference sequence). The chain's CDR3 is CSLGGPAYEQYF. CDR3 sequence (DNA): TGCAGTCTAGGGGGCCCAGCCTACGAGCAGTACTTC.

This chain uses TRBV7-9 with TRBJ2-3, with D possibly called TRBD1 or TRBD2 (5 bases each). Germline CDR1 SEHNR, CDR2 FQNEAQ (reference sequence). The CDR3 contains 15 residues. Trimming left V 0 bases short and J 2 bases short, with 9 bases between. CDR3 nucleotides: TGTGCCAGCAGCTTAGCCTCGGGGCTCACAGATACGCAGTATTTT. It codes for CASSLASGLTDTQYF.

This clonotype was seen repeatedly, ten times or more. This chain connects TRBV28 to TRBJ2-7, with unresolved D. V lost 1 base and J 1 base, leaving 11 bases between the germline ends. Germline V CDR1 and CDR2: MDHEN, SYDVKM. This CDR3 region has 15 residues. The CDR3 region has the DNA TGTGCCAGCAGTTTATCTCCCAGGATATCCTACGAGCAGTACTTC. Translated: CASSLSPRISYEQYF.

This clonotype is medium-sized. The chain employs TRBV20-1 and TRBJ1-5; D ambiguous. The CDR3 loop spans 14 amino acids. Germline V CDR1 and CDR2: DFQATT, SNEGSKA (reference sequence). V gave up 1 base and J gave up 4 bases, with 11 bases separating them. CDR3 amino acids: CSARASGRNQPQHF. Written as DNA, the CDR3 is TGCAGTGCTAGAGCAAGCGGGAGAAATCAGCCCCAGCATTTT.

In this sample, this clonotype turned up many times. The chain combines TRBV7-2 with TRBJ2-5, with TRBD1 as a possible D gene (6 bases). Trimming removed 1 base at V and 4 bases at J, with 13 bases between. CDR3 length: 15 residues. From germline, CDR1 is SGHTA and CDR2 FQGNSA. CDR3 bases: TGTGCCAGCAGCTTAGGACAGGTTAAGGGAGAGACCCAGTACTTC. It is translated as CASSLGQVKGETQYF.

In its sample, this clonotype was seen many times. This chain uses TRBV5-1 with TRBJ2-7, with D perhaps being TRBD1 or TRBD2 (5 bases each). The CDR3 contains 14 residues. With 4 bases removed from V and 2 bases from J, the gap between germline ends came to 13 bases. Germline V gene sequence: CDR1 SGHRS, CDR2 YFSETQ. The CDR3 sequence: CASSPGTGPYEQYF. CDR3 DNA: TGCGCCAGCAGCCCTGGGACGGGACCCTACGAGCAGTACTTC.

This clonotype was observed many times. The rearrangement uses TRBV7-9 and TRBJ1-4; a weak D match, TRBD1 (5 bases). Trimming left V 6 bases short and J 11 bases short, with 16 bases between. The germline V gene encodes CDR1 SEHNR and CDR2 FQNEAQ (reference sequence). This CDR3 comprises 13 residues. For the CDR3, the DNA is TGTGCCAGCAGTCGAGACAGTCCTTGGAAACTGTTTTTT. Amino acid sequence: CASSRDSPWKLFF.

In its sample, this clonotype was seen many times. The CDR3 bases are TGCAGCGGACAGGGGTTGAGGGAGACCCAGTACTTC. This gives the protein CSGQGLRETQYF. This chain uses TRBV29-1 with TRBJ2-5; 8 bases map to TRBD1. This CDR3 region has 12 residues. Germline assignment: CDR1 SQVTM and CDR2 ANQGSEA. V lost 7 bases, J lost 5 bases, and 6 bases stayed unmatched.

This clonotype has ten or more counts. The chain recombines TRBV18 with TRBJ1-2, with D possibly TRBD1 on 6 matching bases. Deletions cut 6 bases from V and 2 bases from J, with 10 bases between. The CDR3 runs to 13 residues. CDR1 is KGHSH and CDR2 is LQKENI in the germline V gene. In nucleotides, the CDR3 is TGTGCCAGCTCTCCCGGGACAAACTATGGCTACACCTTC. As protein: CASSPGTNYGYTF.

The chain uses TRBV7-6 and TRBJ2-5; possibly TRBD1 for D (6 bases). The V gene lost 3 bases and the J gene lost 6 bases, with 17 bases spanning the gap. This CDR3 has 15 amino acids. Germline values: CDR1 SGHVS, CDR2 FNYEAQ. The CDR3 DNA reads as TGTGCCAGCAGCTTGAGCCAGGGGAAACAAAAGACCCAGTACTTC. Its protein product is CASSLSQGKQKTQYF.

The V gene is TRBV7-9, the J gene TRBJ2-1; perhaps TRBD2 as D (6 bases). Trimming cost V 5 bases and J 9 bases, with 8 bases left between them. The CDR3 covers 11 residues. Germline loops: CDR1 SEHNR, CDR2 FQNEAQ (reference sequence). The CDR3 loop is CASSPGSEQFF. The CDR3 nucleotides read TGTGCCAGCAGCCCCGGGAGTGAGCAGTTCTTC.

The gene calls are TRBV5-1 and TRBJ1-1, with D perhaps matching TRBD1 (5 bases). Germline loops: CDR1 SGHRS, CDR2 YFSETQ. Trimming shortened V by 2 bases and J by 2 bases, and 13 bases separated the two germline ends. The CDR3 spans 15 residues. The DNA of the CDR3 is TGCGCCAGCAGCTTCATTCAGGGAGATAACACTGAAGCTTTCTTT. It translates to CASSFIQGDNTEAFF.

Remarks on this clonotype: This may stem from a read error, because a much larger clone lies one nucleotide away. This chain joins TRBV7-2 and TRBJ1-2; possible D gene TRBD1, 6 bases. Per the germline V gene, CDR1 is SGHTA and CDR2 is FQGNSA. The CDR3 covers 14 residues. This chain's CDR3 is CARSSGTLVYGYTF. The CDR3 DNA sequence: TGTGCCAGGAGCTCCGGGACACTCGTCTATGGCTACACCTTC.

The sample holds many counts of this clonotype. This rearrangement joins TRBV12-3 or TRBV12-4 to TRBJ2-1; the D gene is possibly TRBD2 (5 bases). V lost 5 bases and J 10 bases, leaving 12 bases between the germline ends. The CDR3 is 12 amino acids. The CDR3 reads CASSVGIGEQFF. CDR3 nucleotide sequence: TGTGCCAGCAGTGTCGGGATCGGAGAGCAGTTCTTC.

J is TRBJ2-1 and V is TRBV3-1, with 11 nucleotides matching TRBD2. This CDR3 comprises 17 residues. Trimming removed 2 bases from V and 7 bases from J; junction bases left unmatched: 10. Germline V CDR1 and CDR2: LGHDT, YNNKEL (reference sequence). The CDR3: CASSQNRGASGRNEQFF. For the CDR3, the DNA is TGTGCCAGCAGCCAAAACCGTGGGGCTAGCGGGAGGAATGAGCAGTTCTTC.

This clonotype was observed at least ten times. The rearrangement links TRBV7-8 to TRBJ1-2; D may be TRBD1 (5 bases). Trimming removed 1 base from V and 2 bases from J, with 11 bases in between. The germline V gene encodes CDR1 SGHVS and CDR2 FQNEAQ. This CDR3 contains 15 residues. The CDR3 coding sequence is TGTGCCAGCAGCTTAGTTTTCGGGGGGAACTATGGCTACACCTTC. Encoded protein: CASSLVFGGNYGYTF.

This clonotype has at least ten counts. This sequence joins TRBV12-3 or TRBV12-4 and TRBJ2-2; 7 bases fit TRBD2. The CDR3 contains 15 residues. V gave up 3 bases and J gave up 2 bases; unmatched junction bases: 3. CDR3: CASSLRLANTGELFF. CDR3 sequence (DNA): TGTGCCAGCAGTTTGCGACTAGCTAACACCGGGGAGCTGTTTTTT.

There are many counts of this clonotype. V is TRBV7-8 and J is TRBJ2-7; 7 bases are shared with TRBD1. Looked up from germline, CDR1 is SGHVS and CDR2 is FQNEAQ. This CDR3 region has 13 residues. V shed 5 bases, J shed 9 bases, and the junction held 10 bases outside the gene matches. The CDR3 here is CASSKPTGQAQYF. Here the CDR3 DNA reads TGTGCCAGCAGCAAACCGACAGGACAGGCGCAGTACTTC. Full variable domain (remainder filled in from reference TRBV7-8 and TRBJ2-7): GAGVSQSPRYKVAKRGQDVALRCDPISGHVSLFWYQQALGQGPEFLTYFQNEAQLDKSGLPSDRFFAERPEGSVSTLKIQRTQQEDSAVYLCASSKPTGQAQYFGPGTRLTVT.

This clonotype was picked up many times. The chain combines TRBV20-1 with TRBJ1-5; no clear D gene. With 6 bases removed from V and 0 bases from J, the gap between germline ends came to 6 bases. This CDR3 spans 12 amino acids. Germline V gives CDR1 DFQATT, CDR2 SNEGSKA (reference sequence). As DNA, the CDR3 is TGCAGTGCAGGAGGTAGCAATCAGCCCCAGCATTTT. This gives the protein CSAGGSNQPQHF.

This clonotype was recorded at least ten times. The J gene is TRBJ1-4, the V gene TRBV5-1; 12 positions agree with TRBD1. CDR1 and CDR2 from the germline V gene are SGHRS and YFSETQ. The CDR3 runs to 14 residues. The V segment lost 4 bases and the J segment 10 bases; nucleotides outside the gene matches: 5. CDR3 coding DNA: TGCGCCAGCAGCGTGGGACAGGGGGCAGTAAAACTGTTTTTT. This gives the protein CASSVGQGAVKLFF.

The table lists this clonotype with many counts. The J gene is TRBJ2-7, the V gene TRBV9; TRBD2 matches 14 bases. The CDR3 has 18 amino acids. CDR1 is SGDLS and CDR2 is YYNGEE in the germline V gene. The V segment lost 3 bases and the J segment 4 bases; nucleotides outside the gene matches: 12. Here the CDR3 reads CASSATSGGASPGYEQYF. The CDR3 DNA is TGTGCCAGCAGCGCGACTAGCGGGGGGGCCTCGCCGGGGTACGAGCAGTACTTC.

This clonotype has at least ten counts. The chain has TRBV4-2 and TRBJ1-5; a weak D match, TRBD1 (5 bases). This CDR3 is 14 amino acids long. The V and J ends lost 6 bases and 7 bases respectively, with 16 bases between them. Germline CDR1 and CDR2: LGHNA and YNFKEQ. The CDR3 here is CASRKNGGGQPQHF. The CDR3 DNA is TGTGCCAGCAGGAAGAATGGGGGAGGCCAGCCCCAGCATTTT.

This clonotype appeared many times. The genes are TRBV3-1 and TRBJ2-7, with D possibly TRBD2 on 5 matching bases. Trimming took 0 bases from V and 2 from J, leaving 14 bases between them. Germline CDR1 and CDR2: LGHDT and YNNKEL (reference sequence). The CDR3 runs 16 residues. Written as DNA, the CDR3 is TGTGCCAGCAGCCAAGAGATGAGGGAAAGAACCTACGAGCAGTACTTC. This codes for CASSQEMRERTYEQYF.

A word on this clonotype: A read error may explain this, as a much larger clone is one base away. V usage is TRBV27 and J usage is TRBJ2-7, with a tentative D call TRBD1 (7 bases). CDR3 length equals 15 residues. Deletions cut 6 bases from V and 5 bases from J, with 20 bases between. Germline values: CDR1 MNHEY, CDR2 SMNVEV (reference sequence). The CDR3 DNA reads as TGTGCCAGCAGGGCCTCCGTGACAGGGAGGCACGAGCAGTACTTC. Its translation: CASRASVTGRHEQYF.

In its sample, this clonotype was seen many times. The chain couples TRBV5-8 to TRBJ2-7, with 10 bases that match TRBD1. Trimming removed 3 bases from V and 5 bases from J; junction bases left unmatched: 8. Germline V gene sequence: CDR1 SGHTS, CDR2 YDEGEE. The CDR3 is 15 amino acids. The DNA for the CDR3 is TGTGCCAGCAGCTCGGGACAGGGGAGCTATAACGAGCAGTACTTC. Its translation is CASSSGQGSYNEQYF.

Ten or more counts support this clonotype. The rearrangement links TRBV20-1 to TRBJ1-6, with D perhaps TRBD1 (5 bases). Germline assignment: CDR1 DFQATT and CDR2 SNEGSKA (reference sequence). The CDR3 extends over 14 amino acids. V lost 6 bases to trimming and J lost 8 bases, with 17 bases between them. Here the CDR3 DNA reads TGCAGTGCCACTATCGGGACGGACTATTCACCCCTCCACTTT. This translates into CSATIGTDYSPLHF.

The sample holds many counts of this clonotype. This sequence joins TRBV12-3 or TRBV12-4 and TRBJ1-1; D is unclear. The CDR3 spans 14 residues. V was pared by 2 bases and J by 1 base, with 8 bases between. The CDR3 DNA is TGTGCCAGCAGTTTAAGGCTGCAGAACACTGAAGCTTTCTTT. Translated: CASSLRLQNTEAFF.

This clonotype was recorded at least ten times. Here the CDR3 DNA reads TGTGCCACCTGGACAGGGGCCTACGAGCAGTACTTC. Translation: CATWTGAYEQYF. The chain recombines TRBV10-3 with TRBJ2-7; 9 bases are shared with TRBD1. The J segment lost 2 bases and the V segment lost 10 bases, leaving 3 bases of the junction unmatched. The V gene's germline CDR1 is ENHRY and CDR2 SYGVKD. This CDR3 comprises 12 residues.

In this sample, this clonotype turned up many times. J is TRBJ1-5 and V is TRBV7-2; D not certain. Germline values: CDR1 SGHTA, CDR2 FQGNSA. The CDR3 loop spans 12 amino acids. Trimming cost V 3 bases and J 6 bases, with 6 bases left between them. The CDR3 loop is CASSFGIQPQHF. The DNA of the CDR3 is TGTGCCAGCAGCTTTGGAATTCAGCCCCAGCATTTT.